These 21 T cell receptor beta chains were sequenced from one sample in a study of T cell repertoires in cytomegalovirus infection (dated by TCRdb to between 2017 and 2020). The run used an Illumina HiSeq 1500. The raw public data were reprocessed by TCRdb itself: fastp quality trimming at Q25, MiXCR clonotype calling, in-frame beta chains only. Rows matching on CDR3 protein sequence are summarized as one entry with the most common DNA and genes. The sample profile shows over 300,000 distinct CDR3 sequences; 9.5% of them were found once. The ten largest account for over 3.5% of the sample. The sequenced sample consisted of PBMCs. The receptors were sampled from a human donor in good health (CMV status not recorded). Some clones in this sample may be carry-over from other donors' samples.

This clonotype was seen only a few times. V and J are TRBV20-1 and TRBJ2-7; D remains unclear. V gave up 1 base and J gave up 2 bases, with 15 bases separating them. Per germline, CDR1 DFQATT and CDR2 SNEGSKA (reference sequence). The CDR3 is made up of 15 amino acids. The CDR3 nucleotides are TGCAGTGCTAGAGGGGCTCGCACTCGAACCTACGAGCAGTACTTC. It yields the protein CSARGARTRTYEQYF.

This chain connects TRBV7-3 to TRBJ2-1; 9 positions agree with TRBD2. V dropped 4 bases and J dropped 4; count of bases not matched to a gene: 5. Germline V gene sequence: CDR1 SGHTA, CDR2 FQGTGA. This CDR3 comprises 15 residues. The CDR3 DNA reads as TGTGCCAGCAGCTGGCGGGAGGGTGGGTACAATGAGCAGTTCTTC. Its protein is CASSWREGGYNEQFF.

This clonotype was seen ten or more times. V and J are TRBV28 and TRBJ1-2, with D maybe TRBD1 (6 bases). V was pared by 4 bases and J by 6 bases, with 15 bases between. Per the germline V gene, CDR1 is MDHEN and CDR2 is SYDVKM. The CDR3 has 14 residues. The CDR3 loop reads CASSYPGAPHGYTF. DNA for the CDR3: TGTGCCAGCAGTTACCCGGGGGCGCCCCATGGCTACACCTTC.

The chain's CDR3 is CAWSVRTSSYNEQFF. The CDR3 DNA follows: TGTGCCTGGAGTGTAAGGACTAGCTCTTACAATGAGCAGTTCTTC. The V gene is TRBV30, the J gene TRBJ2-1, with TRBD2 matching over 8 bases. Looked up from germline, CDR1 is GTSNPN and CDR2 is SVGIG (reference sequence). Unmatched junction bases numbered 5, after V lost 0 bases and J lost 4 bases. The CDR3 spans 15 residues.

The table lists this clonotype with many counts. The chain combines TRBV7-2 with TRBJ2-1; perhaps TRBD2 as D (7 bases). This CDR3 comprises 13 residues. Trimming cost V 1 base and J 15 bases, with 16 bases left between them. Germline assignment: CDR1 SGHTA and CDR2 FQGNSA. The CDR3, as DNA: TGTGCCAGCAGCTTAGTGGGAGGGGGTTATGGGTTCTTC. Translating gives CASSLVGGGYGFF.

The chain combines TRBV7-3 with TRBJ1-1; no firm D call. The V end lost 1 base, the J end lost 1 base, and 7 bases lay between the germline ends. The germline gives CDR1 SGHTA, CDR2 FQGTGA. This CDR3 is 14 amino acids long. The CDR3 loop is CASSLIGPNTEAFF. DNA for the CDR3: TGTGCCAGCAGCTTAATCGGACCGAACACTGAAGCTTTCTTT.

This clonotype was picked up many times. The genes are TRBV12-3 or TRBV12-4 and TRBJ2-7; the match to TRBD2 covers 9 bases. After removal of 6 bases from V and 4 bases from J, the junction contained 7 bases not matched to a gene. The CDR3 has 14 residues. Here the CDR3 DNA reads TGTGCCAGCAGCGCAATAGCGGGAGTGTACGAGCAGTACTTC. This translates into CASSAIAGVYEQYF.

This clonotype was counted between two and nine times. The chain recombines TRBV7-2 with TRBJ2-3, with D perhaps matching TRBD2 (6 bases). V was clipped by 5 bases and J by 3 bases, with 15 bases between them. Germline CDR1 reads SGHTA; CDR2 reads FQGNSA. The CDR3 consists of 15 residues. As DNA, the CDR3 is TGTGCCAGCAGCAACGCGGGACTTATTACAGATACGCAGTATTTT. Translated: CASSNAGLITDTQYF.

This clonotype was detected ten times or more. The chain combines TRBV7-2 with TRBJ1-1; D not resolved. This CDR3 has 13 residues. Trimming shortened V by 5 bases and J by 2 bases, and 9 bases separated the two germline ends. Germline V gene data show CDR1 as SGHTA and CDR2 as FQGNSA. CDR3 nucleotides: TGTGCCAGCAGCATACGGGGTAACACTGAAGCTTTCTTT. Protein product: CASSIRGNTEAFF.

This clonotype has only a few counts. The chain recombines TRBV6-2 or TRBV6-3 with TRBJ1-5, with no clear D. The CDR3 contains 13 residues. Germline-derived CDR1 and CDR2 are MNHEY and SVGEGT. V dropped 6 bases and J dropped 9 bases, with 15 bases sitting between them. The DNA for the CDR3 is TGTGCCAGCAGGGACGTTCTTATTCCGCCCCAGCATTTT. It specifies CASRDVLIPPQHF.

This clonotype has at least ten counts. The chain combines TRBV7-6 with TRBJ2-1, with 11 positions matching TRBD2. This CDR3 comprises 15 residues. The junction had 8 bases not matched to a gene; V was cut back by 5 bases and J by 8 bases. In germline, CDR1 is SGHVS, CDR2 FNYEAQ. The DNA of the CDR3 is TGTGCCAGCAGCCTTAGCGGGAGGGCCTTGGATGAGCAGTTCTTC. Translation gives CASSLSGRALDEQFF.

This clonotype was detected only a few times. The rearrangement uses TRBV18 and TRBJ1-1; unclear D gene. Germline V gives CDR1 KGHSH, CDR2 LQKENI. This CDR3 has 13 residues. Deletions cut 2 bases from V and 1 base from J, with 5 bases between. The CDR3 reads CASSPSENTEAFF. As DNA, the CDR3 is TGTGCCAGCTCACCATCCGAGAACACTGAAGCTTTCTTT. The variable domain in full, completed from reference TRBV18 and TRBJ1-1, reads NAGVMQNPRHLVRRRGQEARLRCSPMKGHSHVYWYRQLPEEGLKFMVYLQKENIIDESGMPKERFSAEFPKEGPSILRIQQVVRGDSAAYFCASSPSENTEAFFGQGTRLTVV.

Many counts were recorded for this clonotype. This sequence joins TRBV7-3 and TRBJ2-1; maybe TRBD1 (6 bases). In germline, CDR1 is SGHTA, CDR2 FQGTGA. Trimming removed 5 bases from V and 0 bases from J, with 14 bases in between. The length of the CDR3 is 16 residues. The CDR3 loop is CASSQLTGRSYNEQFF. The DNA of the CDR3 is TGTGCCAGCAGCCAGTTGACAGGACGCTCCTACAATGAGCAGTTCTTC.

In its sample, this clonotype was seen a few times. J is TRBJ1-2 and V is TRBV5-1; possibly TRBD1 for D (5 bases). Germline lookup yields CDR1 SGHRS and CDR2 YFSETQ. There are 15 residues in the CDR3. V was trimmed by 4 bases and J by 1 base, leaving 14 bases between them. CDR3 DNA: TGCGCCAGCAGCCCTGTGGGGGGTGTTAACTATGGCTACACCTTC. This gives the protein CASSPVGGVNYGYTF.

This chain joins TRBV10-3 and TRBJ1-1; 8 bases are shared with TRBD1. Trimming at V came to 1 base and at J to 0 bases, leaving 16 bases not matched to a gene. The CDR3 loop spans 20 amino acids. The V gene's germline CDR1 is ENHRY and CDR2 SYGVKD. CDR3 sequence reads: CAISEWTSYRTGFMNTEAFF. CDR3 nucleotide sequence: TGTGCCATCAGTGAGTGGACATCGTACCGGACAGGGTTTATGAACACTGAAGCTTTCTTT.

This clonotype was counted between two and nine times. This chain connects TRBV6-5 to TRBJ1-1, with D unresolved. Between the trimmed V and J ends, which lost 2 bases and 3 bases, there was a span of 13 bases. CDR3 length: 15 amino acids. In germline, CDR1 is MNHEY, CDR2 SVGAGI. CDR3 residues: CASSYRTAGYTEAFF. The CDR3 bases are TGTGCCAGCAGTTACAGAACGGCGGGCTACACTGAAGCTTTCTTT.

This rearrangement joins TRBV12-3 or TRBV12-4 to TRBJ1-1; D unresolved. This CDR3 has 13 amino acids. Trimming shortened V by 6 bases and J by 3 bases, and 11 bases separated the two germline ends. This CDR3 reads CASSLLDDTEAFF. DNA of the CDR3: TGTGCCAGCAGCTTACTGGACGACACTGAAGCTTTCTTT.

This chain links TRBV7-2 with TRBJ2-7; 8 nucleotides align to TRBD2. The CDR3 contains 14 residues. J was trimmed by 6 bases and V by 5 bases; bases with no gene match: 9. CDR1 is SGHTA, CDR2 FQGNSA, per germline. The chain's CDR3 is CASSKSRGGLEQYF. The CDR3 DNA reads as TGTGCCAGCAGCAAGAGCCGGGGGGGGCTCGAGCAGTACTTC. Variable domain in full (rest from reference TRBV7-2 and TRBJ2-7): GAGVSQSPSNKVTEKGKDVELRCDPISGHTALYWYRQSLGQGLEFLIYFQGNSAPDKSGLPSDRFSAERTGGSVSTLTIQRTQQEDSAVYLCASSKSRGGLEQYFGPGTRLTVT.

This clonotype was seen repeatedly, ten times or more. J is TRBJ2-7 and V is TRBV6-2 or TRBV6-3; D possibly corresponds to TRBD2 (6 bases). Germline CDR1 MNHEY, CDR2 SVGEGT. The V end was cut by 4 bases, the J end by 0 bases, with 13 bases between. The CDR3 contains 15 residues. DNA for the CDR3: TGTGCCAGCAGTTCCAGGGACGGGAGCTCCTACGAGCAGTACTTC. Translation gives CASSSRDGSSYEQYF.

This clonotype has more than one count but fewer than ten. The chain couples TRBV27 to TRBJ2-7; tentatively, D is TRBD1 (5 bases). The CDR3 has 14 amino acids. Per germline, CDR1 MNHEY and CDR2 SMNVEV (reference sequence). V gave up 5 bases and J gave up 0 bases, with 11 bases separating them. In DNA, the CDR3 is TGTGCCAGCAGTATAGGACACCTCTCCTACGAGCAGTACTTC. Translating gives CASSIGHLSYEQYF.

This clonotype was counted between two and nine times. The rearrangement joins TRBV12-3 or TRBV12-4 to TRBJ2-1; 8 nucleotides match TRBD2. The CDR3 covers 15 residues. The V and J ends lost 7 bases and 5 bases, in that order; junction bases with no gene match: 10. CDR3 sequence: CASNRIAGLHNEQFF. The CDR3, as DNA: TGTGCCAGCAACCGAATAGCGGGACTCCACAATGAGCAGTTCTTC.